These 3 T cell receptor beta chains share one sample of origin, sequenced in a study of cytomegalovirus exposure and HLA in healthy donors. Both 60 Vbeta primers and 13 Jbeta primers went into the PCR. Clones were sequenced by immunoSEQ multiplex PCR, and TCRdb holds only the in-frame ones, with some missing. In the table there are 120,000 to 150,000 clones, roughly 80% of which are singletons. Source material: PBMCs. The receptors were gathered from a woman in her twenties or thirties in good health and CMV-seronegative.

This clone has just a few counts. J is TRBJ2-1 and V is TRBV6-5; TRBD1 matches at 7 bases. Germline V gene sequence: CDR1 MNHEY, CDR2 SVGAGI. The CDR3 extends over 15 amino acids. The V gene end was trimmed by 6 bases and the J gene end by 5 bases; junction bases not matched to a gene: 10. CDR3 in DNA: TGTGCCAGCAGGGGACAGCGGTGGGGGCACAATGAGCAGTTCTTC. Amino acids: CASRGQRWGHNEQFF.

V is TRBV11-2 and J is TRBJ1-5; 7 positions agree with TRBD1. The V gene end was trimmed by 3 bases and the J gene end by 5 bases; junction bases not matched to a gene: 10. Germline lookup yields CDR1 SGHAT and CDR2 FQNNGV. The CDR3 is made up of 16 amino acids. The CDR3 protein is CASSLGRGTADQPQHF. In nucleotides, the CDR3 is TGTGCCAGCAGCTTGGGGAGAGGGACAGCAGATCAGCCCCAGCATTTT.

The J gene is TRBJ2-7, the V gene TRBV7-2, with TRBD2 identical over 11 bases. V lost 5 bases to trimming and J lost 5 bases; unmatched junction nucleotides: 8. The CDR3 is made up of 15 amino acids. Looked up from germline, CDR1 is SGHTA and CDR2 is FQGNSA. In DNA form, the CDR3 reads TGTGCCAGCAGCCGGAGCACTAGCGGGAGAAACGAGCAGTACTTC. Its translation: CASSRSTSGRNEQYF.